A single sample is the source of the 26 T cell receptor beta chains below, sequenced in a study of T cell responses to AZD1222 COVID-19 vaccine. The data were produced by immunoSEQ multiplex PCR, yet TCRdb's version contains in-frame clones alone and is incomplete. The sample records 82,000 or so clones, more than 85% being singletons. The material was peripheral blood, obtained on day 0 of AZD1222 vaccination. The receptors stem from an adult in good health.

This chain joins TRBV12-5 and TRBJ1-3; D call uncertain. Trimming shortened V by 3 bases and J by 2 bases, and 8 bases separated the two germline ends. Looked up from germline, CDR1 is LGHNT and CDR2 is FRNRAP. The CDR3 sequence is 14 residues long. In nucleotides, the CDR3 is TGTGCTAGTGGTTTTTTCGGGGCTGGAAACACCATATATTTT. Amino acids: CASGFFGAGNTIYF. Full variable domain (rest looked up from reference TRBV12-5 and TRBJ1-3): DARVTQTPRHKVTEMGQEVTMRCQPILGHNTVFWYRQTMMQGLELLAYFRNRAPLDDSGMPKDRFSAEMPDATLATLKIQPSEPRDSAVYFCASGFFGAGNTIYFGEGSWLTVV.

This clone showed up just once. The chain carries TRBV7-2 and TRBJ1-5, with 8 positions matching TRBD1. Germline assignment: CDR1 SGHTA and CDR2 FQGNSA. The CDR3 spans 15 residues. The ends lost 6 bases at V and 0 bases at J; junction bases unmatched: 4. The CDR3 DNA is TGTGCCAGCAGTCGGACAGGGTATAGCAATCAGCCCCAGCATTTT. Its protein is CASSRTGYSNQPQHF.

V is TRBV4-1 and J is TRBJ1-4; no firm D call. V dropped 0 bases and J dropped 0 bases, with 5 bases sitting between them. The germline gives CDR1 MGHRA, CDR2 YSYEKL. This CDR3 contains 15 residues. This CDR3 is CASSQDSATNEKLFF. The CDR3 coding sequence is TGCGCCAGCAGCCAAGATTCAGCAACTAATGAAAAACTGTTTTTT.

The chain recombines TRBV7-2 with TRBJ2-5; 9 bases agree with TRBD1. This CDR3 is 13 amino acids long. V shed 5 bases, J shed 5 bases, and the junction held 3 bases outside the gene matches. Germline-derived CDR1 and CDR2 are SGHTA and FQGNSA. The CDR3 DNA follows: TGTGCCAGCAGCCGGGACAGGGTGGAGACCCAGTACTTC. The encoded protein is CASSRDRVETQYF.

V is TRBV2 and J is TRBJ2-7, with 9 nucleotides matching TRBD1. The ends lost 6 bases at V and 9 bases at J; junction bases unmatched: 12. The CDR3 consists of 14 residues. Germline V gene lookup returns CDR1 SNHLY and CDR2 FYNNEI. The CDR3 bases are TGTGCCAGCAGGAGGGGGGGACAGGGCAATAGGCAGTACTTC. The encoded protein is CASRRGGQGNRQYF.

This rearrangement joins TRBV7-2 to TRBJ1-2, with D perhaps matching TRBD1 (5 bases). Trimming took off 6 bases at V and 4 bases at J, with 9 bases between the two ends. From germline, CDR1 is SGHTA and CDR2 FQGNSA. The CDR3 is made up of 12 amino acids. This chain's CDR3 is CASSRQGYGYTF. CDR3 sequence (DNA): TGTGCCAGCAGTCGGCAGGGCTATGGCTACACCTTC.

The gene calls are TRBV5-6 and TRBJ1-5; D may be TRBD1 (6 bases). Per germline, CDR1 SGHDT and CDR2 YYEEEE. The CDR3 covers 15 residues. Trimming shortened V by 3 bases and J by 0 bases, and 10 bases separated the two germline ends. CDR3 protein: CASSSGTLSNQPQHF. The CDR3 DNA reads as TGTGCCAGCAGCTCCGGGACACTTAGCAATCAGCCCCAGCATTTT. Complete variable domain (other parts from reference TRBV5-6 and TRBJ1-5): DAGVTQSPTHLIKTRGQQVTLRCSPKSGHDTVSWYQQALGQGPQFIFQYYEEEERQRGNFPDRFSGHQFPNYSSELNVNALLLGDSALYLCASSSGTLSNQPQHFGDGTRLSIL.

In this sample, this clone turned up once. The chain recombines TRBV28 with TRBJ1-2; D gene ambiguous. The ends were cut back, 8 bases at V and 7 bases at J, with 11 bases in the middle. CDR1 MDHEN and CDR2 SYDVKM come from the germline V gene. CDR3 length: 11 amino acids. Written as DNA, the CDR3 is TGTGCCAGCGGGCAGGCCCCTGGCTACACCTTC. Protein sequence: CASGQAPGYTF.

The V gene is TRBV4-1, the J gene TRBJ1-1; D is ambiguous. Trimming left V 0 bases short and J 1 base short, with 9 bases between. Germline CDR1 is MGHRA and CDR2 is YSYEKL. The CDR3 has 15 residues. For the CDR3, the DNA is TGCGCCAGCAGCCAAGATCCCCAGGCGAACACTGAAGCTTTCTTT. Its protein is CASSQDPQANTEAFF.

The CDR3 DNA sequence: TGTGCCAGCAGTGAAAATAGGCAGGGGTCGGAGACCCAGTACTTC. Translation: CASSENRQGSETQYF. The chain employs TRBV6-1 and TRBJ2-5, with D maybe TRBD1 (6 bases). Germline CDR1 and CDR2: MNHNS and SASEGT. V was shortened by 2 bases and J by 5 bases, with 15 bases between the two germline ends. The CDR3 is 15 amino acids.

This chain joins TRBV4-2 and TRBJ2-5; 9 bases match TRBD2. The CDR3 has 16 amino acids. With 1 base clipped from V and 4 bases from J, the junction kept 7 bases outside the gene matches. Germline V CDR1 and CDR2: LGHNA, YNFKEQ. The CDR3, as DNA: TGTGCCAGCAGCCAAGCCCTACTAGCGGGTGGAGAGACCCAGTACTTC. This sequence encodes CASSQALLAGGETQYF.

Here the CDR3 DNA reads TGTGCCAGCAGTTCCCTCGGACAGGGGCCCTATGGCTACACCTTC. Protein product: CASSSLGQGPYGYTF. V is TRBV27 and J is TRBJ1-2; 9 bases agree with TRBD1. Looked up from germline, CDR1 is MNHEY and CDR2 is SMNVEV (reference sequence). The length of the CDR3 is 15 residues. V lost 4 bases and J lost 4; bases outside the gene matches: 7.

V gene TRBV28 combines with J gene TRBJ2-1, with D possibly being TRBD1 or TRBD2 (6 bases each). This CDR3 is 14 amino acids long. Germline CDR1 MDHEN, CDR2 SYDVKM. The V end lost 3 bases, the J end lost 6 bases, and 12 bases lay between the germline ends. The CDR3 DNA reads TGTGCCAGCAGTTTTGGGGGGCGAAGCAATGAGCAGTTCTTC. It is translated as CASSFGGRSNEQFF. Using reference TRBV28 and TRBJ2-1 for the parts outside the CDR3, the full variable domain is DVKVTQSSRYLVKRTGEKVFLECVQDMDHENMFWYRQDPGLGLRLIYFSYDVKMKEKGDIPEGYSVSREKKERFSLILESASTNQTSMYLCASSFGGRSNEQFFGPGTRLTVL.

This clone was seen a few times. The chain has TRBV15 and TRBJ2-2; 12 bases match TRBD1. CDR3 length: 16 residues. J was trimmed by 7 bases and V by 6 bases; bases with no gene match: 9. Germline CDR1 reads LNHNV; CDR2 reads YYDKDF (reference sequence). The CDR3 DNA sequence: TGTGCCACCAGGGACCCGGGACAGGGGGCGATCGGGGAGCTGTTTTTT. Translation: CATRDPGQGAIGELFF.

The chain has TRBV7-9 and TRBJ2-2, with TRBD2 matching over 11 bases. The CDR3 contains 16 residues. Germline CDR1 is SEHNR and CDR2 is FQNEAQ (reference sequence). Trimming at V came to 4 bases and at J to 6 bases, leaving 7 bases not matched to a gene. The CDR3 sequence: CASSYRLAGSPGELFF. The DNA for the CDR3 is TGTGCCAGCAGCTACCGACTAGCGGGGTCCCCCGGGGAGCTGTTTTTT. The variable domain in full, with the rest retrieved from reference TRBV7-9 and TRBJ2-2, is DTGVSQNPRHKITKRGQNVTFRCDPISEHNRLYWYRQTLGQGPEFLTYFQNEAQLEKSRLLSDRFSAERPKGSFSTLEIQRTEQGDSAMYLCASSYRLAGSPGELFFGEGSRLTVL.

The chain joins TRBV5-1 to TRBJ1-1, with a possible D match to TRBD1 (6 bases). Germline lookup yields CDR1 SGHRS and CDR2 YFSETQ. The V end lost 4 bases, the J end lost 3 bases, and 10 bases lay between the germline ends. This CDR3 has 13 amino acids. The CDR3 DNA reads TGCGCCAGCAGCCAGGGGTTCGACACTGAAGCTTTCTTT. This gives the protein CASSQGFDTEAFF.

The genes are TRBV3-1 (or the pseudogene TRBV3-2) and TRBJ1-1; TRBD1 might be the D (5 bases). V was cut by 5 bases and J by 5 bases, with 18 bases left in between. Germline loops: CDR1 LGHDT, CDR2 YNNKEL (reference sequence). The CDR3 loop spans 15 amino acids. DNA for the CDR3: TGTGCCAGCAGCGAAGGGCGGGGCTGGGGTACTGAAGCTTTCTTT. Amino acid sequence: CASSEGRGWGTEAFF.

The CDR3: CATSRDGREDEQYF. The CDR3 nucleotides read TGTGCCACCAGCAGAGATGGTAGGGAGGACGAGCAGTACTTC. This rearrangement joins TRBV15 to TRBJ2-7, with a tentative D call TRBD2 (6 bases). Germline V gene data show CDR1 as LNHNV and CDR2 as YYDKDF (reference sequence). The CDR3 length is 14 residues. The V and J ends lost 0 bases and 5 bases respectively, with 11 bases between them.

The V call is TRBV6-5, the J call TRBJ2-5, with a weak D call TRBD1 (5 bases). Germline CDR1 reads MNHEY; CDR2 reads SVGAGI. V lost 4 bases, J lost 7 bases, and 19 bases lay in between. CDR3 length equals 15 residues. CDR3 DNA: TGTGCCAGCAGTTCGATTAGGGGCGCGATGGGGACCCAGTACTTC. Its protein is CASSSIRGAMGTQYF.

This clone was counted once. In DNA, the CDR3 is TGTGCCAGCAGCTTCCCGGGACTAGCCTACGAGCAGTACTTC. Its translation is CASSFPGLAYEQYF. The rearrangement links TRBV7-2 to TRBJ2-7; 8 nucleotides agree with TRBD2. The CDR3 sequence is 14 residues long. Germline CDR1 reads SGHTA; CDR2 reads FQGNSA. Germline trimming cut 3 bases from V and 2 bases from J; bases unmatched to any gene: 3.

V gene TRBV2 combines with J gene TRBJ2-2, with 9 bases fitting TRBD1. CDR1 is SNHLY and CDR2 is FYNNEI in the germline V gene. V was clipped by 6 bases and J by 4 bases; unmatched bases: 12. The CDR3 runs to 17 residues. The CDR3 region has the DNA TGTGCCAGCAGCCCGAACCACGGGACAGGGAGCACCGGGGAGCTGTTTTTT. It is translated as CASSPNHGTGSTGELFF.

The genes are TRBV28 and TRBJ2-2; 7 bases align to TRBD2. V shed 6 bases and J 6 bases; nucleotides not matched to a gene: 7. Germline loops: CDR1 MDHEN, CDR2 SYDVKM. The CDR3 has 14 amino acids. The CDR3 nucleotides are TGTGCCAGCAGATCGGCGGGGGACGCCGGGGAGCTGTTTTTT. Its protein is CASRSAGDAGELFF.

The chain couples TRBV10-3 to TRBJ2-5; 12 nucleotides align to TRBD2. V lost 6 bases and J lost 5; bases outside the gene matches: 4. The CDR3 runs 14 residues. CDR1 and CDR2 from the germline V gene are ENHRY and SYGVKD. The CDR3 protein is CAIRLAGGSETQYF. In DNA form, the CDR3 reads TGTGCCATCAGACTAGCGGGGGGCAGCGAGACCCAGTACTTC.

This CDR3 reads CASSVGQGEAFF. CDR3 nucleotide sequence: TGTGCCAGCAGCGTCGGACAGGGGGAAGCTTTCTTT. The J gene is TRBJ1-1, the V gene TRBV9; 9 positions agree with TRBD1. In germline, CDR1 is SGDLS, CDR2 YYNGEE. Losses at the gene ends were 2 bases for V and 8 bases for J; bases not matched to a gene: 1. This CDR3 region has 12 residues.

There are a few counts of this clone. The chain employs TRBV4-3 and TRBJ2-6; TRBD2 matches 10 bases. CDR1 is LGHNA, CDR2 YSLEER, per germline. The CDR3 runs 18 residues. V lost 3 bases and J lost 4; bases outside the gene matches: 9. The CDR3 DNA reads TGCGCCAGCAGCCAGGGTTCTAGCGGGGGTTTGGGGGCCAACGTCCTGACTTTC. Its protein product is CASSQGSSGGLGANVLTF.

The J gene is TRBJ2-1, the V gene TRBV6-1; 8 nucleotides align to TRBD1. Germline assignment: CDR1 MNHNS and CDR2 SASEGT. This CDR3 has 18 amino acids. Trimming at V came to 3 bases and at J to 0 bases, leaving 10 bases not matched to a gene. CDR3 sequence (DNA): TGTGCCAGCAGTGACCCGGACAGGGACACGAGCTCCTACAATGAGCAGTTCTTC. It encodes CASSDPDRDTSSYNEQFF.